This T cell receptor beta chain emerged from a study of shared clonotypes between healthy human individuals. In the study overall: Sampling drew on donors who were a couple of women and three men aged 18 to 49.

The protocol was immunoSEQ multiplex PCR, while the TCRdb copy is restricted to in-frame clones and leaves out a portion. The table has around 480,000 clones, over 60% seen once. Only Caucasian adults living in Nashville, Tennessee made up the donor group. With 3 bases removed from V and 5 bases from J, the gap between germline ends came to 13 bases. Germline CDR1 and CDR2: MDHEN and SYDVKM. The CDR3 runs 14 residues. This TCR derives from a woman in her thirties or forties in good health. Some clones in this sample may be carry-over from other donors' samples. This chain links TRBV28 with TRBJ1-2, with TRBD1 as a possible D gene (6 bases). The specimen sequenced was PBMCs. The CDR3 coding sequence is TGTGCCAGCAGTTTCGCGGACAGCCTATATGGCTACACCTTC. It is translated as CASSFADSLYGYTF.